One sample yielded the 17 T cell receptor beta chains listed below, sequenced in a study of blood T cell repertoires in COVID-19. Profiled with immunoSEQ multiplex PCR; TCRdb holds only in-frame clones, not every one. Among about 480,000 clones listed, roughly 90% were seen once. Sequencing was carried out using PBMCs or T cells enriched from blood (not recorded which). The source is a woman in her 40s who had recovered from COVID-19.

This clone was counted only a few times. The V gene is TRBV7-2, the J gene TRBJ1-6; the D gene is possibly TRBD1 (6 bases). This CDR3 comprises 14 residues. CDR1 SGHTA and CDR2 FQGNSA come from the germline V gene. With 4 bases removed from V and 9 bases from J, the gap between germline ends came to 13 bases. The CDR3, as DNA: TGTGCCAGCAGCTGGACAGCCGGCTCTTCACCCCTCCACTTT. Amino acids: CASSWTAGSSPLHF.

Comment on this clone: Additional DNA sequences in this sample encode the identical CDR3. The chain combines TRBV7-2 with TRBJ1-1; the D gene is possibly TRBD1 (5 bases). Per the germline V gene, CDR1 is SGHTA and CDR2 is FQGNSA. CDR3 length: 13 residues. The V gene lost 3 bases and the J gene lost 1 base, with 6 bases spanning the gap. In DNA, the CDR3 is TGTGCCAGCAGCTTTCAGGGGAACACTGAAGCTTTCTTT. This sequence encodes CASSFQGNTEAFF.

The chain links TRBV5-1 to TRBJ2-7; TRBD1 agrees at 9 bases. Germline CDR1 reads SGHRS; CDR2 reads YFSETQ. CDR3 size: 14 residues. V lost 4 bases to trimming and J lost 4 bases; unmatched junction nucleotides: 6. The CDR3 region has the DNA TGCGCCAGCAGCCGGGGACAGGGCTATTACGAGCAGTACTTC. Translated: CASSRGQGYYEQYF.

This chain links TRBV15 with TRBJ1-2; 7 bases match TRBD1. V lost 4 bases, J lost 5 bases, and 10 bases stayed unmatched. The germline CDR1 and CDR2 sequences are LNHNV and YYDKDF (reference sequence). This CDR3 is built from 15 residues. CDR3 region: CATSIASGGYYGYTF. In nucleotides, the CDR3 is TGTGCCACCAGCATTGCGTCAGGGGGTTATTATGGCTACACCTTC.

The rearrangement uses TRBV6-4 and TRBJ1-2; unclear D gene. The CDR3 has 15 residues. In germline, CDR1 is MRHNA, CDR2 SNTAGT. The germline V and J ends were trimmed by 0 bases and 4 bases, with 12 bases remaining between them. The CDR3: CASSDSADSFYGYTF. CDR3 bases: TGTGCCAGCAGTGACTCTGCAGACTCTTTCTATGGCTACACCTTC.

In nucleotides, the CDR3 is TGTGCCAGCAGCCCCCTCTCGGGGCGGGAGAGCTCCTACGAGCAGTACTTC. Translation gives CASSPLSGRESSYEQYF. This chain connects TRBV11-3 to TRBJ2-7; 7 nucleotides match TRBD2. Germline V gene data show CDR1 as SGHNT and CDR2 as YENEEA. V dropped 5 bases and J dropped 0; count of bases not matched to a gene: 13. This CDR3 contains 17 residues.

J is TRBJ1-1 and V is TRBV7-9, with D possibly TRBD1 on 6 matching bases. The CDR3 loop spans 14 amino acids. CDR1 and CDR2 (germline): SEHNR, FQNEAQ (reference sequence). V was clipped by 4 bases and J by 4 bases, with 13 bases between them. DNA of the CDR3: TGTGCCAGCAGCTCAGGCACAGGGAGCACTGAAGCTTTCTTT. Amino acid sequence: CASSSGTGSTEAFF. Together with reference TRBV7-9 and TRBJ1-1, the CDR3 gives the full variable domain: DTGVSQNPRHKITKRGQNVTFRCDPISEHNRLYWYRQTLGQGPEFLTYFQNEAQLEKSRLLSDRFSAERPKGSFSTLEIQRTEQGDSAMYLCASSSGTGSTEAFFGQGTRLTVV.

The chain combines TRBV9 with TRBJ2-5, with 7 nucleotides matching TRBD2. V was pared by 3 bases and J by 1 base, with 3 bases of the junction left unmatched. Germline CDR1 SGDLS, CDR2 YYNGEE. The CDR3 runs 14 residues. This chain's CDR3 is CASSAGGLQETQYF. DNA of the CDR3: TGTGCCAGCAGCGCGGGAGGACTCCAAGAGACCCAGTACTTC.

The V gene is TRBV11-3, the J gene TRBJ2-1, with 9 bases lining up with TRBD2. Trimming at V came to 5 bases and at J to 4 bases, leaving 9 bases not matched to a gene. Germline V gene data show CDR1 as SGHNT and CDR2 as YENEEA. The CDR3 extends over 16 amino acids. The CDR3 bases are TGTGCCAGCAGCACCCCATTTGCGGGAGGGTACAATGAGCAGTTCTTC. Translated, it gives CASSTPFAGGYNEQFF. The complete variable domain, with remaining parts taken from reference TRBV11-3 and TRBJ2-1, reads EAGVVQSPRYKIIEKKQPVAFWCNPISGHNTLYWYLQNLGQGPELLIRYENEEAVDDSQLPKDRFSAERLKGVDSTLKIQPAELGDSAVYLCASSTPFAGGYNEQFFGPGTRLTVL.

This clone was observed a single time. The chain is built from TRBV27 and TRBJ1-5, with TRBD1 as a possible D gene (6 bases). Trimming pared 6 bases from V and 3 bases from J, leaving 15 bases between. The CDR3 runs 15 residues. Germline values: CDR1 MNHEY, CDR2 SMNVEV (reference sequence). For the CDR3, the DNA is TGTGCCAGCAGGGCTGGGACAAGCATCAATCAGCCCCAGCATTTT. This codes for CASRAGTSINQPQHF.

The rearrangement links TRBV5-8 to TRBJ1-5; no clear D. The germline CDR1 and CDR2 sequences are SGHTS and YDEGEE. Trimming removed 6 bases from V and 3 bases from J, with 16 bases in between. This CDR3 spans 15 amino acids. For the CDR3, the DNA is TGTGCCAGCAAGACCGCCTCCGACTCCAATCAGCCCCAGCATTTT. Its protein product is CASKTASDSNQPQHF.

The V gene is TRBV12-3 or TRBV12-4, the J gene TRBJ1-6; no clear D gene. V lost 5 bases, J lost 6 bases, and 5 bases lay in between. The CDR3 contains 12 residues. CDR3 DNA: TGTGCCAGCAGTATATCTAATTCACCCCTCCACTTT. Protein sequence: CASSISNSPLHF.

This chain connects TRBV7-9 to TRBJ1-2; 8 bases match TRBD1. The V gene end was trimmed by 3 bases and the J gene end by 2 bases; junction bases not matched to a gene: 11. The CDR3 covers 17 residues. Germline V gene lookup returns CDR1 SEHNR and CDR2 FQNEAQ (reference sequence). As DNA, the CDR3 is TGTGCCAGCAGCTTCGCGATACGGGGACAGGAGAACTATGGCTACACCTTC. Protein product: CASSFAIRGQENYGYTF.

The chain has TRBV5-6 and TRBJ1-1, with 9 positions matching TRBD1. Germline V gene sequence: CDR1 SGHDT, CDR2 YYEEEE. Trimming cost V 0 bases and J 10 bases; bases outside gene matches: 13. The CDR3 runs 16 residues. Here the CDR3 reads CASSLDLWGTGQVAFF. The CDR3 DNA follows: TGTGCCAGCAGCTTGGACTTGTGGGGGACAGGGCAGGTAGCTTTCTTT.

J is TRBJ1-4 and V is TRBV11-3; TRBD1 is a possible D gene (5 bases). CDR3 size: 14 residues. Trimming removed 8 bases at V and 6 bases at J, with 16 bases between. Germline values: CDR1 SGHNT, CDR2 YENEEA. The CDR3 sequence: CASSLGGSDEKLFF. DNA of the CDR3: TGTGCCAGCTCCCTGGGGGGATCTGATGAAAAACTGTTTTTT.

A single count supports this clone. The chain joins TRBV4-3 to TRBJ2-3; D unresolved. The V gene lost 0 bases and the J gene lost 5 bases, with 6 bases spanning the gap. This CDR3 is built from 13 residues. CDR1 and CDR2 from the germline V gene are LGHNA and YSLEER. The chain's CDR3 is CASSQEPGDTQYF. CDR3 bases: TGCGCCAGCAGCCAAGAACCGGGAGATACGCAGTATTTT.

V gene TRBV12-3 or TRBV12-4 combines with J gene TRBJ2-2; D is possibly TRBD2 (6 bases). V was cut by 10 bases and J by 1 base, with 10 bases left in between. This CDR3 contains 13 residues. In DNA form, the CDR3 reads TGTGCCACTGCGGGGCAGAACACCGGGGAGCTGTTTTTT. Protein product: CATAGQNTGELFF.